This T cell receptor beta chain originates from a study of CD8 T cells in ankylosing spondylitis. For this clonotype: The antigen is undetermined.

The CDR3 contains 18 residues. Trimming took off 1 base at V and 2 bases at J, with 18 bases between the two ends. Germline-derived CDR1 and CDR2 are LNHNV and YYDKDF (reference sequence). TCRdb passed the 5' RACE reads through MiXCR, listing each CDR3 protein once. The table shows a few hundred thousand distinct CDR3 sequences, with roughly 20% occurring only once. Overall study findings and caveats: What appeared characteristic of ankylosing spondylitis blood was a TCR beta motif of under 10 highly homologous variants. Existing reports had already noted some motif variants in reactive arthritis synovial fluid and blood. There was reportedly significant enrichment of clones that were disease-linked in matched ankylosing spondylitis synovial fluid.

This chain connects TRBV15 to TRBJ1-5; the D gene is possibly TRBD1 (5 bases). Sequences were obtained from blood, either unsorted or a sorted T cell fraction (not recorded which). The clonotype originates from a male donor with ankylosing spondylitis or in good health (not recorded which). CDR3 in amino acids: CATSRARGAGTRNQPQHF. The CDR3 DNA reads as TGTGCCACCAGCAGAGCGAGGGGCGCAGGCACGCGCAATCAGCCCCAGCATTTT.